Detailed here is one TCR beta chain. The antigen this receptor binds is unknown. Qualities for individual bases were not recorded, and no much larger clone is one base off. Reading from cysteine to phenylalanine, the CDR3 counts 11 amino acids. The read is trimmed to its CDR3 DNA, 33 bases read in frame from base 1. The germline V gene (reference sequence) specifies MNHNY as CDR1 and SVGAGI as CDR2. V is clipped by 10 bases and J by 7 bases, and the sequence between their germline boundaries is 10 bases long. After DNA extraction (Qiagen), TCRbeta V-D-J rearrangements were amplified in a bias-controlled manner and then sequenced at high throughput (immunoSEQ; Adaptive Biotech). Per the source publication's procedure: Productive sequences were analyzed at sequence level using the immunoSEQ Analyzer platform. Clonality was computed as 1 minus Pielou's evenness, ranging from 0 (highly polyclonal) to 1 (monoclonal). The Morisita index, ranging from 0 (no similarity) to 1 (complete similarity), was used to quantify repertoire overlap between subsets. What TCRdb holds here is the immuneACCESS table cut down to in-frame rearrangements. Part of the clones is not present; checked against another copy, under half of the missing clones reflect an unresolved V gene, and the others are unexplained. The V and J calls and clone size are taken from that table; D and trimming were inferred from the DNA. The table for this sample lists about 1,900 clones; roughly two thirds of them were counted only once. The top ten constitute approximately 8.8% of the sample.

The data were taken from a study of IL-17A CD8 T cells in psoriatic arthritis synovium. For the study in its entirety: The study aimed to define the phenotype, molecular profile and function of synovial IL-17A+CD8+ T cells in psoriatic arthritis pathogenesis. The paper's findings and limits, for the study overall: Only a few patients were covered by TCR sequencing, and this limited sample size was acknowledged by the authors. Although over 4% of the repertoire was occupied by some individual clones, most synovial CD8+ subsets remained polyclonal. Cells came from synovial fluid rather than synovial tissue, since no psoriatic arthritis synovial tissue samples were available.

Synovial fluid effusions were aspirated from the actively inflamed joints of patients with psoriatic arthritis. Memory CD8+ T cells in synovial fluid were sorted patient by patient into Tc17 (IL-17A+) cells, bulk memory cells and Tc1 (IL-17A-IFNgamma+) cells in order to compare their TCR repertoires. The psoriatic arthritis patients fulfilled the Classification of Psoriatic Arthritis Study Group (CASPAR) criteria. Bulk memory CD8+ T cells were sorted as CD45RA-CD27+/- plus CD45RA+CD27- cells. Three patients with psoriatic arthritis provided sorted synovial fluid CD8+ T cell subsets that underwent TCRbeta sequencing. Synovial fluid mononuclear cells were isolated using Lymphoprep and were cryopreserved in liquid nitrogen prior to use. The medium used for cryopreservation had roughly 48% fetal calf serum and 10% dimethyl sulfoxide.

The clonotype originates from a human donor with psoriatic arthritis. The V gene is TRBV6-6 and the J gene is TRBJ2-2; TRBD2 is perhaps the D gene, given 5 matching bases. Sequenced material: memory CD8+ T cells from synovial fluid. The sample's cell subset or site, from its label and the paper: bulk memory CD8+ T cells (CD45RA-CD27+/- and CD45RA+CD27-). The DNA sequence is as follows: TGTGCCACCTTAGCGAGCGGGGAGCTGTTTTTT. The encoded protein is CATLASGELFF.